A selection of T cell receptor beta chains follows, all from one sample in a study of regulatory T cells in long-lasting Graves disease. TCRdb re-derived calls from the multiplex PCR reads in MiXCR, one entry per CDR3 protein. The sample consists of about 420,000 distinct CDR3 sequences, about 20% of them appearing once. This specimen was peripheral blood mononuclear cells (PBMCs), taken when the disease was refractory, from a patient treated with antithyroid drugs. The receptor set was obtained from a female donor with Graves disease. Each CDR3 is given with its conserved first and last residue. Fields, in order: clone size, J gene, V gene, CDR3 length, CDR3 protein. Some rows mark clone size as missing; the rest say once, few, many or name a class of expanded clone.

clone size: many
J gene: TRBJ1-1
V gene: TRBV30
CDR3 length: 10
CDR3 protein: CACKNTEAFF

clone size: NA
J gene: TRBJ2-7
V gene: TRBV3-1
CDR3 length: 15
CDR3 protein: CASSQTSGRRHEQYF

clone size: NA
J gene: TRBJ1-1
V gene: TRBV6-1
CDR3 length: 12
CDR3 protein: CASREINTEAFF

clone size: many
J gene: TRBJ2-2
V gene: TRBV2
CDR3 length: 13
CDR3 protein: CASYVVTTGELFF

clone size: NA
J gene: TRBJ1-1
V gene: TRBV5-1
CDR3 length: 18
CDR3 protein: CASSPLAGTGILNTEAFF

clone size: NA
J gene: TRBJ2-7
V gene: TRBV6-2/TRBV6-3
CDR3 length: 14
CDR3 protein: CATKGTTSLGEQYF

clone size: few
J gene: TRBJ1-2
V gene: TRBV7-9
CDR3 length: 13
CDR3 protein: CASGRLGDYGYTF

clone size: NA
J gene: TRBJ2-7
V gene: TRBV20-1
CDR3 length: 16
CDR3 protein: CSAGGGTGAAENEQYF

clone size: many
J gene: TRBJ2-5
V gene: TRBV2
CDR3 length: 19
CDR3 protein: CANLKGETSGQDYQETQYF

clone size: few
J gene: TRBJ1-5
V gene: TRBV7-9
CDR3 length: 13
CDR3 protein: CASSSPNNQPQHF

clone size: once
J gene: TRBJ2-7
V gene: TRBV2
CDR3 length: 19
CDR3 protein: CASSQRIRGSGREVYEQYF

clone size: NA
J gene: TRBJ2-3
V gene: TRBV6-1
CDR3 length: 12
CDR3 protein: CASSVPRDTQYF

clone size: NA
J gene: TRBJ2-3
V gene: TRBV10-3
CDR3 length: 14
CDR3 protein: CAISESSSTDTQYF

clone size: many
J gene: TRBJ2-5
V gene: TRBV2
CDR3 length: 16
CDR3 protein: CASSVPKRELQETQYF

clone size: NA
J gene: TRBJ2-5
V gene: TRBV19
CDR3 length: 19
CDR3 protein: CASSIPGAGTSGRRETQYF

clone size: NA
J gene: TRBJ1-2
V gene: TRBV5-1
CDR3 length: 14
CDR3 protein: CASSPGTGGRTLHF